Listed here is a single T cell receptor (beta chain). Assay used: immunoSEQ multiplex PCR; TCRdb lists only in-frame clones, some missing. The sample records over 110,000 clones, 85% to 90% being singletons. The data derive from a study of T cell responses to AZD1222 COVID-19 vaccine. The sequence was collected from an adult in good health. The material was peripheral blood, obtained on day 0 of AZD1222 vaccination.

CDR3 loop: CASSPADSSMNTEAFF. In DNA, the CDR3 is TGTGCCAGCAGCCCCGCGGACTCGTCAATGAACACTGAAGCTTTCTTT. The chain has TRBV4-2 and TRBJ1-1; D unresolved. V was pared by 4 bases and J by 0 bases, with 15 bases between. This CDR3 spans 16 amino acids. Germline CDR1 and CDR2: LGHNA and YNFKEQ.